This T cell receptor beta chain was recorded in a study of T cells in Graves' hyperthyroidism and ophthalmopathy. The V and J ends lost 0 bases and 5 bases respectively, with 10 bases between them. This CDR3 contains 15 residues. The germline gives CDR1 MNHEY, CDR2 SVGEGT. Amplification of TCR beta CDR3 regions used RNA as the template. In the first-round RT-PCR of the TCR CDR3, the HTBI primer set was used. One entry per CDR3 protein results from TCRdb running MiXCR on the multiplex PCR reads. The sample has a few hundred thousand distinct CDR3 sequences, 12% to 15% seen once. The chain combines TRBV6-2 or TRBV6-3 with TRBJ2-2; a possible D gene is TRBD1 (5 bases). Sequencing input: blood. This receptor was obtained from a woman in her thirties or forties with Graves' ophthalmopathy. The CDR3 DNA is TGTGCCAGCAGTTACTCGCAGGGTCTAACCGGGGAGCTGTTTTTT. Encoded protein: CASSYSQGLTGELFF.